Following are 2 T cell receptor beta chains from one sample sequenced in a study of blood T cell repertoires in COVID-19. Produced via immunoSEQ multiplex PCR; TCRdb's table is partial and in-frame only. Of about 270,000 clones detected, 75% to 90% appear once; the ten largest clones hold around 13%. The specimen was peripheral blood. The receptors were sampled from a woman between 70 and 85 years old with COVID-19, enrolled during active disease.

The chain employs TRBV10-1 and TRBJ2-2; 9 nucleotides agree with TRBD2. The CDR3 contains 15 residues. J lost 1 base, V lost 3 bases, and 0 bases had no gene match. Germline loops: CDR1 WNHNN, CDR2 SYGVQD (reference sequence). The CDR3 sequence: CASSEAGGNTGELFF. The DNA for the CDR3 is TGCGCCAGCAGTGAAGCGGGGGGGAACACCGGGGAGCTGTTTTTT.

This chain uses TRBV4-3 with TRBJ2-5; no clear D gene. Germline V CDR1 and CDR2: LGHNA, YSLEER. V was pared by 3 bases and J by 2 bases, with 7 bases between. The CDR3 is 13 residues long. CDR3 in amino acids: CASSQSLQETQYF. DNA for the CDR3: TGCGCCAGCAGCCAGAGTCTACAAGAGACCCAGTACTTC.